These T cell receptor beta chains were read from a single sample in a study of shared clonotypes between healthy human individuals. Assay used: immunoSEQ multiplex PCR; TCRdb lists only in-frame clones, some missing. This sample has millions of clones, with just over 90% found just once. The sequencing input was naive CD8+ T cells from PBMCs. Every receptor here comes from a man between 18 and 35 years old in good health. Some clones in this sample may be carry-over from other donors' samples. The CDR3 runs from the conserved cysteine through the conserved F or W. Fields, in order: V gene, J gene, CDR3 protein.

TRBV4-2,TRBJ2-3,CASSLPRASTDTQYF
TRBV27,TRBJ2-1,CASKWDLYNEQFF
TRBV2,TRBJ2-1,CASSEAEKQFF
TRBV4-1,TRBJ1-6,CASSRGRALSPLHF
TRBV30,TRBJ2-7,CAWSPPLRTVSYEQYF
TRBV9,TRBJ2-5,CASSVGIPGGTETQYF
TRBV7-9,TRBJ2-7,CASSLGWKPGHRVGEQYF
TRBV15,TRBJ2-7,CATSTLAGGPSEQYF
TRBV9,TRBJ1-2,CASSTYTDRAGGYTF
TRBV5-5,TRBJ2-7,CASTSVAYEQYF
TRBV5-8,TRBJ2-7,CASRDSGQEQYF
TRBV9,TRBJ2-3,CASSVEDFSTDTQYF
TRBV21-1,TRBJ2-1,CASSSGGNSYNEQFF
TRBV27,TRBJ2-2,CASSFQEFGELFF
TRBV28,TRBJ1-4,CASSPPRGREKLFF
TRBV4-1,TRBJ2-1,CASSRATRQGVDEQFF
TRBV2,TRBJ2-7,CASMRPGSYEQYF
TRBV13,TRBJ2-1,CASSSFLLLNNNEQFF
TRBV19,TRBJ2-5,CASSTGTASQETQYF
TRBV6-6,TRBJ2-7,CASSGGVYEQYF
TRBV2,TRBJ1-5,CASRPGQYSNQPQHF
TRBV6-1,TRBJ2-7,CAGRLAGDYEQYF
TRBV2,TRBJ1-2,CASSEGQAGYGYTF
TRBV9,TRBJ2-7,CASSVSTGGAFNEQYF
TRBV14,TRBJ2-7,CASSQDFFSYEQYF
TRBV7-9,TRBJ2-7,CASSLVRDSSYEQYF
TRBV27,TRBJ2-7,CASSPRTGSYEQYF
TRBV27,TRBJ1-2,CATRKQGARSEEGYTF
TRBV28,TRBJ1-2,CASSPRQGLPHGYTF
TRBV7-9,TRBJ1-2,CASSPPGRGRDYGYTF
TRBV27,TRBJ2-3,CASSWGLAGAIDTQYF
TRBV4-3,TRBJ2-2,CASSQDREGTNTGELFF
TRBV9,TRBJ2-2,CASSPHRGAGELFF
TRBV5-1,TRBJ1-2,CASSLAEYYGYTF
TRBV4-2,TRBJ2-5,CASSPRDGWETQYF
TRBV19,TRBJ1-2,CASSSGQGAIYGYTF
TRBV6-4,TRBJ1-4,CASSDPGRETTNEKLFF
TRBV27,TRBJ2-7,CASRDRLAGLDEQYF
TRBV2,TRBJ2-2,CASSFSGLAGPTGELFF
TRBV10-3,TRBJ2-5,CAISEVYSFSSGQETQYF
TRBV5-6,TRBJ2-7,CASSFGRGSYEQYF
TRBV27,TRBJ2-1,CASSLGTSGRYNEQFF
TRBV27,TRBJ2-7,CASSLIQGAYEQYF
TRBV5-6,TRBJ1-1,CASSTGTGVVTEAFF
TRBV29-1,TRBJ2-7,CSVPGPYEQYF
TRBV10-1,TRBJ1-1,CASSDGQQMNTEAFF
TRBV6-5,TRBJ1-2,CASSGTGAIYGYTF